These 9 T cell receptor beta chains were all obtained from the same sample, sequenced in a study of shared clonotypes between healthy human individuals. This table comes from immunoSEQ multiplex PCR, and its TCRdb copy is limited to in-frame clones, with some not included. The sample records 2 million or so clones, around 96% being singletons. Only CD45RO-negative cells positively selected for CCR7 counted as naive CD8 cells, so terminally differentiated effector memory CD45RA+ cells were excluded. Sequenced sample: naive CD8+ T cells sorted from blood. Receptors were obtained from a young man in good health.

This sequence joins TRBV19 and TRBJ2-6, with a possible D match to TRBD2 (5 bases). The CDR3 runs to 15 residues. The germline V gene encodes CDR1 LNHDA and CDR2 SQIVND (reference sequence). V dropped 5 bases and J dropped 0 bases, with 8 bases sitting between them. CDR3 protein: CASSGDYSGANVLTF. The CDR3 DNA follows: TGTGCCAGTAGTGGTGACTACTCTGGGGCCAACGTCCTGACTTTC.

The rearrangement joins TRBV7-9 to TRBJ1-4, with unresolved D. Per the germline V gene, CDR1 is SEHNR and CDR2 is FQNEAQ (reference sequence). The V gene lost 1 base and the J gene lost 7 bases, with 4 bases spanning the gap. The CDR3 runs to 12 residues. The CDR3 sequence is CASSLDREKLFF. CDR3 nucleotides: TGTGCCAGCAGCTTAGATCGTGAAAAACTGTTTTTT.

The chain couples TRBV20-1 to TRBJ1-4; D possibly corresponds to TRBD1 (6 bases). V lost 1 base and J lost 13, with 10 bases in between. CDR1 is DFQATT, CDR2 SNEGSKA, per germline (reference sequence). This CDR3 region has 11 residues. The CDR3 sequence: CSARGGDTLFF. The CDR3 DNA reads as TGCAGTGCTAGAGGGGGGGACACACTGTTTTTT.

The rearrangement uses TRBV19 and TRBJ1-1, with TRBD1 as a possible D gene (6 bases). Germline lookup yields CDR1 LNHDA and CDR2 SQIVND (reference sequence). Trimming took off 1 base at V and 5 bases at J, with 11 bases between the two ends. The CDR3 is 14 residues long. CDR3 protein: CASSIGGPFTEAFF. In DNA form, the CDR3 reads TGTGCCAGTAGTATAGGGGGGCCCTTTACTGAAGCTTTCTTT.

V is TRBV4-1 and J is TRBJ2-2; perhaps TRBD2 as D (5 bases). Germline V gene sequence: CDR1 MGHRA, CDR2 YSYEKL. V was trimmed by 4 bases and J by 3 bases, leaving 12 bases between them. CDR3 size: 15 residues. As DNA, the CDR3 is TGCGCCAGCAGCCCGAGGGTATGGGACACCGGGGAGCTGTTTTTT. Protein product: CASSPRVWDTGELFF.

The V gene is TRBV7-9, the J gene TRBJ2-7, with a weak D call TRBD2 (5 bases). V shed 1 base and J shed 6 bases, with 10 bases lying between them. CDR1 and CDR2 from the germline V gene are SEHNR and FQNEAQ (reference sequence). The CDR3 contains 13 residues. CDR3: CASSLGDGGEQYF. CDR3 bases: TGTGCCAGCAGCTTAGGTGACGGAGGCGAGCAGTACTTC.

The CDR3 protein is CASSQIIGTVAFF. The DNA for the CDR3 is TGCGCCAGCAGCCAAATTATAGGGACGGTCGCTTTCTTT. The V gene is TRBV4-1, the J gene TRBJ1-1, with a tentative D call TRBD1 (5 bases). CDR3 size: 13 residues. Germline-derived CDR1 and CDR2 are MGHRA and YSYEKL. V was pared by 2 bases and J by 11 bases, with 15 bases between.

The chain joins TRBV4-2 to TRBJ2-3; TRBD2 matches at 9 bases. Unmatched junction bases numbered 5, after V lost 2 bases and J lost 2 bases. The CDR3 is 16 residues long. From germline, CDR1 is LGHNA and CDR2 YNFKEQ. The CDR3 protein is CASSQTRTSDTDTQYF. The CDR3 DNA sequence: TGTGCCAGCAGCCAAACGCGGACTAGCGACACAGATACGCAGTATTTT.

The CDR3 protein is CASSQGRSTYEQYF. The CDR3 bases are TGCGCCAGCAGCCAAGGTCGGAGTACCTACGAGCAGTACTTC. The chain employs TRBV4-3 and TRBJ2-7; D is unresolved. Germline V CDR1 and CDR2: LGHNA, YSLEER. The CDR3 has 14 amino acids. The V end lost 1 base, the J end lost 2 bases, and 9 bases lay between the germline ends.